Listed below are T cell receptor beta chains from one sample, sequenced in a study of PD-L1 blockade in urothelial cancer. The assay was immunoSEQ multiplex PCR, and TCRdb's table has in-frame clones only and misses some. The data hold 45,000 or so clones, with roughly four fifths observed a single time. Source: PBMCs, taken around atezolizumab (anti-PD-L1) treatment. The source of these receptors is a man between 65 and 79 years old with urothelial cancer. The CDR3 runs from the conserved cysteine through the conserved F or W. A D gene is named only where the DNA matches it firmly. Clone size is given for some rows only: seen once, a few or many times, or a class if the clone is expanded.

J gene: TRBJ1-1
V gene: TRBV5-4
D gene: TRBD1
clone size: -
CDR3 protein: CASSPWTGANTEAFF
CDR3 DNA: TGTGCCAGCAGCCCGTGGACAGGGGCGAACACTGAAGCTTTCTTT

J gene: TRBJ1-1
V gene: TRBV27
D gene: TRBD1
clone size: -
CDR3 protein: CASTGQGKGNTEAFF
CDR3 DNA: TGTGCCAGCACCGGACAGGGAAAAGGGAACACTGAAGCTTTCTTT

J gene: TRBJ2-2
V gene: TRBV4-1
D gene: TRBD2
clone size: -
CDR3 protein: CASSQTPPGGANTGELFF
CDR3 DNA: TGCGCCAGCAGCCAGACCCCCCCCGGGGGGGCGAACACCGGGGAGCTGTTTTTT

J gene: TRBJ2-3
V gene: TRBV5-1
D gene: -
clone size: -
CDR3 protein: CASSLVLAGMISSTDTQYF
CDR3 DNA: TGCGCCAGCAGCTTGGTTCTGGCGGGAATGATATCGAGCACAGATACGCAGTATTTT

J gene: TRBJ1-5
V gene: TRBV6-1
D gene: -
clone size: -
CDR3 protein: CASIGRADQPQHF
CDR3 DNA: TGTGCCAGCATAGGCAGGGCCGATCAGCCCCAGCATTTT

J gene: TRBJ2-2
V gene: TRBV14
D gene: -
clone size: -
CDR3 protein: CASSQVTGTGELFF
CDR3 DNA: TGTGCCAGCAGCCAAGTCACCGGCACCGGGGAGCTGTTTTTT

J gene: TRBJ2-3
V gene: TRBV19
D gene: TRBD2
clone size: -
CDR3 protein: CASSSGSSTDTQYF
CDR3 DNA: TGTGCCAGTAGTAGCGGGAGTAGCACAGATACGCAGTATTTT

J gene: TRBJ2-3
V gene: TRBV5-4
D gene: TRBD1
clone size: -
CDR3 protein: CASSSYRGRTDTQYF
CDR3 DNA: TGTGCCAGCAGTAGCTACAGGGGCCGCACAGATACGCAGTATTTT

J gene: TRBJ2-1
V gene: TRBV5-1
D gene: TRBD2
clone size: -
CDR3 protein: CASSFLAGPTNEQFF
CDR3 DNA: TGCGCCAGCAGCTTCCTAGCGGGGCCAACCAATGAGCAGTTCTTC

J gene: TRBJ1-2
V gene: TRBV5-5
D gene: -
clone size: many
CDR3 protein: CASSSRVRESYGYTF
CDR3 DNA: TGTGCCAGCAGCTCCCGGGTCCGGGAGTCCTATGGCTACACCTTC

J gene: TRBJ2-5
V gene: TRBV18
D gene: -
clone size: once
CDR3 protein: CASSPIRDTWETQYF
CDR3 DNA: TGTGCCAGCTCACCGATCCGGGACACATGGGAGACCCAGTACTTC

J gene: TRBJ2-2
V gene: TRBV5-4
D gene: TRBD2
clone size: few
CDR3 protein: CASSPGLAGGAGELFF
CDR3 DNA: TGTGCCAGCAGCCCGGGACTAGCGGGAGGGGCCGGGGAGCTGTTTTTT

J gene: TRBJ2-2
V gene: TRBV5-4
D gene: -
clone size: -
CDR3 protein: CASRRSGITGELFF
CDR3 DNA: TGTGCCAGCAGGCGGTCGGGGATCACCGGGGAGCTGTTTTTT

J gene: TRBJ2-1
V gene: TRBV6-5
D gene: -
clone size: -
CDR3 protein: CASSPPGAGREQFF
CDR3 DNA: TGTGCCAGCAGTCCTCCAGGAGCGGGCCGGGAGCAGTTCTTC

J gene: TRBJ2-5
V gene: TRBV27
D gene: -
clone size: -
CDR3 protein: CASSLGLQGTQYF
CDR3 DNA: TGTGCCAGCAGTTTGGGGCTCCAAGGGACCCAGTACTTC